The rows below give T cell receptor beta chains drawn from one sample of a study of OX40 agonist ivuxolimab in advanced cancers. Profiling relied on immunoSEQ multiplex PCR, and the TCRdb table lists in-frame clones only, not all of them. This sample has approximately 82,000 clones, with roughly 85% found just once. The sequences come from CD4+ or CD8+ T cells sorted from blood, collected in a trial of the OX40 agonist ivuxolimab. These receptors came from an adult with an advanced solid tumor such as melanoma, head and neck, liver or kidney cancer. Both conserved end residues are part of each CDR3. A D gene is named only where the DNA matches it firmly. The size of a clone is reported for some rows only, either as once, few or many, or as a class for expanded clones.

TRBV7-2	NA	TRBJ1-2	NA	CASSLEPTLVGYGYTF	TGTGCCAGCAGCTTAGAGCCAACCCTAGTGGGCTATGGCTACACCTTC
TRBV25-1	NA	TRBJ2-7	NA	CASSEAREQYF	TGTGCCAGCAGTGAAGCCCGCGAGCAGTACTTC
TRBV7-9	NA	TRBJ1-2	NA	CASSQPNYGYTF	TGTGCCAGCAGCCAACCGAACTATGGCTACACCTTC
TRBV9	once	TRBJ2-1	NA	CASTLAGQTYNEQFF	TGTGCCAGCACCCTAGCAGGACAGACTTACAATGAGCAGTTCTTC
TRBV9	once	TRBJ2-3	NA	CASSVAPGDTDTQYF	TGTGCCAGCAGCGTAGCCCCCGGGGACACAGATACGCAGTATTTT
TRBV2	NA	TRBJ1-1	NA	CASSSDNTEAFF	TGTGCCAGCAGCTCCGACAACACTGAAGCTTTCTTT
TRBV6-6	once	TRBJ2-7	TRBD1	CASRIRTGPYEQYF	TGTGCCAGCAGAATACGGACAGGACCCTACGAGCAGTACTTC
TRBV5-6	NA	TRBJ1-2	TRBD1	CASSLDRGSYGYTF	TGTGCCAGCAGCTTAGACAGGGGATCCTATGGCTACACCTTC
TRBV27	NA	TRBJ1-5	TRBD1	CASSLQGGQPQHF	TGTGCCAGCAGTCTCCAGGGGGGGCAGCCCCAGCATTTT
TRBV15	NA	TRBJ2-3	NA	CATSRGEWGTDTQYF	TGTGCCACCAGCAGAGGAGAGTGGGGCACAGATACGCAGTATTTT
TRBV4-1	NA	TRBJ1-2	NA	CASSQGITNYGYTF	TGCGCCAGCAGCCAAGGTATCACTAACTATGGCTACACCTTC
TRBV18	NA	TRBJ1-1	NA	CASSRMTGTNTEAFF	TGTGCCAGCTCCCGAATGACAGGTACTAACACTGAAGCTTTCTTT
TRBV18	NA	TRBJ2-1	TRBD2	CASSLRERTSGKQFF	TGTGCCAGCTCACTCCGAGAGCGGACTAGCGGTAAGCAGTTCTTC
TRBV25-1	NA	TRBJ2-7	NA	CASLRARGGEQYF	TGTGCCAGCCTAAGGGCCAGGGGGGGCGAGCAGTACTTC
TRBV2	NA	TRBJ2-3	NA	CASSGRGLTDTQYF	TGTGCCAGCAGTGGGAGGGGGCTGACAGATACGCAGTATTTT
TRBV30	NA	TRBJ1-2	TRBD1	CAWRVQGADGYTF	TGTGCCTGGAGGGTACAGGGGGCGGATGGCTACACCTTC
TRBV30	NA	TRBJ2-2	NA	CAWSVPALTAGELFF	TGTGCCTGGAGTGTACCAGCCCTAACGGCCGGGGAGCTGTTTTTT
TRBV7-8	few	TRBJ2-1	NA	CASSLGNEQFF	TGTGCCAGCAGCTTAGGAAATGAGCAGTTCTTC
TRBV6-1	NA	TRBJ2-5	NA	CASSGLGEGQETQYF	TGTGCCAGCAGTGGCCTTGGTGAGGGACAAGAGACCCAGTACTTC
TRBV16	NA	TRBJ1-6	TRBD1	CASSDRGNNSPLHF	TGTGCCAGCAGCGACAGGGGAAATAATTCACCCCTCCACTTT
TRBV18	NA	TRBJ2-5	NA	CASSPFDGAQETQYF	TGTGCCAGCTCACCCTTTGACGGGGCTCAAGAGACCCAGTACTTC
TRBV10-3	NA	TRBJ2-3	TRBD1	CAISDPGQGDPDTQYF	TGTGCCATCAGTGATCCGGGACAGGGGGATCCAGATACGCAGTATTTT
TRBV7-3	NA	TRBJ1-1	NA	CASSLKGSGTEAFF	TGTGCCAGCAGTCTTAAAGGTTCGGGGACTGAAGCTTTCTTT
TRBV7-2	once	TRBJ2-7	NA	CASSFVTGEEEQYF	TGTGCCAGCAGCTTTGTAACAGGGGAGGAGGAGCAGTACTTC
TRBV28	NA	TRBJ1-2	NA	CASSLSAGGYGYTF	TGTGCCAGCAGTTTATCTGCTGGGGGCTATGGCTACACCTTC
TRBV19	NA	TRBJ1-3	NA	CATSLSGDSGNTIYF	TGTGCCACCTCCCTCAGTGGAGACTCTGGAAACACCATATATTTT
TRBV5-1	NA	TRBJ1-3	NA	CASSEHGISGNTIYF	TGCGCCAGCAGCGAGCACGGCATCTCTGGAAACACCATATATTTT
TRBV7-2	NA	TRBJ2-7	NA	CASSSQADEQYF	TGTGCCAGCAGCTCACAGGCGGACGAGCAGTACTTC
TRBV19	NA	TRBJ1-5	NA	CASSGGLSNQPQHF	TGTGCCAGTAGCGGCGGATTGAGCAATCAGCCCCAGCATTTT
TRBV15	NA	TRBJ2-5	NA	CAGGDRQETQYF	TGTGCCGGAGGGGACAGACAAGAGACCCAGTACTTC
TRBV6-1	NA	TRBJ2-7	NA	CASSELLILKQYF	TGTGCCAGCAGTGAATTGTTGATCCTGAAGCAGTACTTC
TRBV19	NA	TRBJ2-2	TRBD2	CASMVERGQPTGELFF	TGTGCCAGTATGGTGGAGCGGGGTCAACCGACCGGGGAGCTGTTTTTT
TRBV5-8	NA	TRBJ2-1	TRBD1	CASSPGTGRDNEQFF	TGTGCCAGCAGCCCAGGGACAGGACGAGACAATGAGCAGTTCTTC
TRBV29-1	NA	TRBJ2-7	TRBD1	CSVEAGTGGYEQYF	TGCAGCGTTGAGGCCGGGACAGGGGGCTACGAGCAGTACTTC
TRBV7-2	NA	TRBJ2-5	TRBD1	CASSIGGQGARETQYF	TGTGCCAGCAGCATAGGGGGACAGGGGGCCAGGGAGACCCAGTACTTC
TRBV7-2	NA	TRBJ2-2	TRBD2	CASRTGGLAGELFF	TGTGCCAGCAGAACGGGGGGGCTCGCCGGGGAGCTGTTTTTT
TRBV10-3	once	TRBJ2-1	NA	CATGTGMKRGGGNEQFF	TGTGCCACAGGGACAGGGATGAAGCGGGGGGGCGGGAATGAGCAGTTCTTC
TRBV11-3	NA	TRBJ1-2	TRBD1	CASSLGDRAAYGYTF	TGTGCCAGCAGCTTAGGGGACAGGGCTGCCTATGGCTACACCTTC
TRBV18	NA	TRBJ1-1	NA	CASSPPHGLNTEAFF	TGTGCCAGCTCACCACCCCACGGCCTTAACACTGAAGCTTTCTTT
TRBV7-2	NA	TRBJ2-3	NA	CASSLGGSDTQYF	TGTGCCAGCAGCTTAGGTGGGTCAGATACGCAGTATTTT
TRBV30	NA	TRBJ1-6	TRBD1	CAWSRDRVSPLHF	TGTGCCTGGAGCCGGGACAGGGTTTCACCCCTCCACTTT
TRBV6-1	NA	TRBJ2-3	NA	CASRTAAGPDTQYF	TGTGCCAGCAGGACGGCGGCGGGTCCGGATACGCAGTATTTT
TRBV6-5	NA	TRBJ2-4	TRBD1	CASSTRTGRGIQYF	TGTGCCAGCAGTACCCGGACAGGTCGGGGCATTCAGTACTTC
TRBV14	NA	TRBJ2-5	NA	CASSHFMGSEETQYF	TGTGCCAGCAGCCACTTCATGGGGTCAGAAGAGACCCAGTACTTC
TRBV4-1	NA	TRBJ1-3	NA	CASSQDPASGNTIYF	TGCGCCAGCAGCCAAGATCCTGCCTCTGGAAACACCATATATTTT
TRBV7-2	NA	TRBJ1-2	NA	CASSRGDYGYTF	TGTGCCAGCAGCCGAGGGGACTATGGCTACACCTTC
TRBV25-1	once	TRBJ1-1	NA	CASQGRDAFF	TGTGCCAGCCAGGGTCGGGATGCTTTCTTT
TRBV27	NA	TRBJ2-1	NA	CASSPSWAGAGNEQFF	TGTGCCAGCAGTCCATCTTGGGCCGGGGCCGGCAATGAGCAGTTCTTC
TRBV18	NA	TRBJ1-2	NA	CASSPGAGDGYTF	TGTGCCAGCTCACCCGGCGCGGGAGACGGCTACACCTTC
TRBV29-1	NA	TRBJ2-5	TRBD1	CSVEPGQGEAETQYF	TGCAGCGTTGAACCGGGACAGGGCGAAGCGGAGACCCAGTACTTC
TRBV19	few	TRBJ2-6	NA	CASRDSPSGANVLTF	TGTGCCAGTAGGGACAGCCCCTCTGGGGCCAACGTCCTGACTTTC
TRBV7-9	many	TRBJ2-3	NA	CASSSRGPDTQYF	TGTGCCAGCAGCTCCAGGGGTCCAGATACGCAGTATTTT
TRBV2	NA	TRBJ1-4	NA	CASSVSGGEKLFF	TGTGCCAGCAGTGTGTCCGGGGGTGAAAAACTGTTTTTT
TRBV18	NA	TRBJ2-2	NA	CASSPLRGTGELFF	TGTGCCAGCTCACCTCTCCGAGGAACCGGGGAGCTGTTTTTT
TRBV7-9	NA	TRBJ1-4	NA	CASSLREGRGNEKLFF	TGTGCCAGCAGCTTACGAGAGGGACGGGGTAATGAAAAACTGTTTTTT
TRBV6-6	NA	TRBJ2-7	NA	CASSQDSSEQYF	TGTGCCAGCAGTCAGGACAGCTCCGAGCAGTACTTC
TRBV7-2	NA	TRBJ2-7	TRBD2	CASSLGASGGYEQYF	TGTGCCAGCAGCTTAGGAGCTAGCGGGGGGTACGAGCAGTACTTC
TRBV7-9	NA	TRBJ2-7	NA	CASSPTGDEQYF	TGTGCCAGCAGCCCGACAGGCGACGAGCAGTACTTC
TRBV4-3	few	TRBJ2-7	NA	CASSPTVGSEQYF	TGCGCCAGCAGCCCTACAGTTGGAAGCGAGCAGTACTTC